A single TCR beta chain is shown here with its context. Only one count was recorded for this clonotype. Its antigen specificity is not known. No base quality values were provided; no much bigger clone lies one nucleotide off. A read on its own is weak evidence. Libraries of naive CD8 T cells were built from anywhere between roughly 18,000 and 1,000,000 sorted cells, with 10%, 30% or 50% of the purified RNA used. Naive CD8 T cells, defined as CD8+CD4-CCR7+CD45RA+, were FACS-sorted into RLT Plus buffer on a BD FACSAria II. To test detection sensitivity, Jurkat RNA equal to ten TCR copies was added to samples of about 20,000-1,000,000 naive CD8 T cells. Enrichment of CD8 T cells was performed with RosetteSep CD8+ T Cell Enrichment Cocktail and Ficoll-Paque, after which ACK red cell lysis was carried out. These data originate in a study of molecular identifiers for immune sequencing clone quantification (dated by TCRdb to the late 2010s). Background on the whole study: For a replicate experiment, RNA from roughly 21,000 or 96,000 naive CD8 T cells was divided into five aliquots, of which four were sequenced. The study was a methods study using CD8 T cells to benchmark molecular-identifier clustering-based TCR repertoire sequencing (MIDCIRS) and TCR RNA copy counting. The research as a whole found: A single cell's worth of spiked-in Jurkat TCR RNA was reported detectable even among some 920,000 naive CD8 T cells. Clones above 20 RNA copies held over 99% of molecules in CMV-specific effector cells but under 1% in naive cells. Naive libraries contained spiked-in Jurkat TCR RNA (approximately nine copies' worth), which is not part of the donor repertoire. Identical TCR molecules sharing a barcode could cause highly expanded clone sizes to be underestimated. Modeling estimated 2.5 to 3.5 recovered TCR RNA copies per cell, compared with about 10 by digital PCR, which implies around 30% capture efficiency. Without barcode sub-clustering, chimeric consensus sequences inflated TCR diversity; chimeras reached as high as 47%.

Preparation of the library involved PCR. For sequencing, a NextSeq 500 was employed. Bulk TCR libraries were made following a previously described method, with the TCR primers given in Table S5. Purification of total RNA was performed with the Qiagen AllPrep DNA/RNA kit. Before analysis, reads from multiple sequencing runs of the same library were pooled. Concerning the study's data processing: Reads were retained only if their TCR constant sequence matched exactly, and those retained reads were trimmed to 150 nt and grouped according to their 12-nt molecular barcodes. Reads inside each barcode group were sub-clustered using a 15% Levenshtein threshold, and a quality-weighted consensus sequence was constructed for each RNA molecule. Non-functional sequences were excluded, and lower-count sequences lying one edit away from another sequence were also excluded. Based on fitting two negative binomial distributions, any barcode sub-cluster with under 20% of the maximum read count was discarded. Through fastp at Q25 and MiXCR, TCRdb rebuilt clones from the public reads, retaining in-frame beta chains. Rows are unified per CDR3 protein, each entry keeping the most common DNA and genes. For this entry, the V and J calls and clone size follow TCRdb and not the study's own pipeline. The sample yields approximately 500,000 distinct CDR3 sequences; approximately 25% were counted once. The ten largest clones take up 0.7% to 0.9% of the sample.

What was sequenced was naive CD8+ T cells from blood, with Jurkat cell RNA spiked in. Read against the paper, the sample's cell subset or site label means: FACS-sorted CD8+CD4-CCR7+CD45RA+ naive T cells. The TCR was taken from a human donor in good health. Some libraries in this study had Jurkat cell RNA spiked in.

The CDR3 has the sequence CTSRESPRDQETQYF. At the DNA level, the sequence is TGTACCAGCAGGGAGTCTCCCCGGGACCAAGAGACCCAGTACTTC. This chain is built from TRBV7-2 and TRBJ2-5; the D gene cannot be named for sure. According to the germline V gene, CDR1 reads SGHTA and CDR2 reads FQGNSA. The CDR3 holds 15 amino acids from the cysteine to the phenylalanine. The read is trimmed to its CDR3 DNA, 45 bases read in frame from base 1. V loses 6 bases, J loses 0 bases, and the germline ends lie 14 bases apart.